This entry lists 18 T cell receptor beta chains sequenced from one sample in a study of cytomegalovirus exposure and HLA in healthy donors. Vbeta (60) and Jbeta (13) primers were used in the PCR. Some clones are missing from TCRdb's copy, which holds only in-frame ones; the method was immunoSEQ multiplex PCR. The sample records approximately 110,000 clones, 70% to 80% being singletons. The sequenced sample was PBMCs. The receptors derive from a man aged 40-49 years in good health and CMV-seronegative.

This chain connects TRBV6-5 to TRBJ1-1, with TRBD1 matching over 9 bases. Germline V gives CDR1 MNHEY, CDR2 SVGAGI. CDR3 length: 15 residues. Unmatched junction bases numbered 15, after V lost 6 bases and J lost 10 bases. The CDR3 spells CASRTGTGWSWGAFF. The CDR3 DNA sequence: TGTGCCAGCAGAACGGGGACAGGGTGGAGCTGGGGAGCTTTCTTT.

This chain joins TRBV7-2 and TRBJ1-1, with no clear D. Deletions cut 5 bases from V and 7 bases from J, with 11 bases between. This CDR3 spans 12 amino acids. Germline V gene data show CDR1 as SGHTA and CDR2 as FQGNSA. The CDR3: CASSLVGSEAFF. The CDR3 coding sequence is TGTGCCAGCAGCCTAGTAGGGAGTGAAGCTTTCTTT.

In its sample, this clone was seen a few times. The genes are TRBV30 and TRBJ1-2; the D is unclear. V was shortened by 7 bases and J by 8 bases, with 20 bases between the two germline ends. The V gene's germline CDR1 is GTSNPN and CDR2 SVGIG (reference sequence). There are 13 residues in the CDR3. This CDR3 is CAFKAVYDKGYTF. The DNA of the CDR3 is TGTGCCTTTAAGGCCGTTTATGACAAGGGCTACACCTTC.

The chain employs TRBV28 and TRBJ1-2, with 8 bases lining up with TRBD1. J was trimmed by 3 bases and V by 10 bases; bases with no gene match: 13. This CDR3 comprises 15 residues. Germline assignment: CDR1 MDHEN and CDR2 SYDVKM. The DNA of the CDR3 is TGTGCCACCCAATCCGGGGGACAGGAATACTATGGCTACACCTTC. It encodes CATQSGGQEYYGYTF.

This clone was detected only once. The junction differs from germline at one of its ends, possibly a read error. This chain connects TRBV7-9 to TRBJ1-6; 7 nucleotides align to TRBD1. This CDR3 is built from 16 residues. Germline CDR1 reads SEHNR; CDR2 reads FQNEAQ (reference sequence). For the CDR3, the DNA is TGTGTCAGCAGCTTATCAGGACAGGTCCTCAATTCACCCCTCCACTTT. Protein product: CVSSLSGQVLNSPLHF.

This clone appeared a single time. The chain carries TRBV6-5 and TRBJ2-5, with 7 bases matching TRBD2. CDR1 is MNHEY and CDR2 is SVGAGI in the germline V gene. Trimming took 4 bases from V and 2 from J; bases not matched to a gene: 7. The CDR3 has 15 amino acids. CDR3: CASSSTGGSQETQYF. CDR3 bases: TGTGCCAGCAGTTCGACGGGGGGTTCACAAGAGACCCAGTACTTC.

A few counts support this clone. This chain connects TRBV4-3 to TRBJ1-3; TRBD1 is a possible D gene (5 bases). Trimming removed 3 bases at V and 8 bases at J, with 11 bases between. Germline V CDR1 and CDR2: LGHNA, YSLEER. The CDR3 has 13 amino acids. The CDR3: CASSHARVDTIYF. CDR3 sequence (DNA): TGCGCCAGCAGCCACGCCAGGGTCGACACCATATATTTT.

The chain employs TRBV19 and TRBJ1-4; D not resolved. The CDR3 extends over 12 amino acids. Germline CDR1 LNHDA, CDR2 SQIVND (reference sequence). Deletions cut 10 bases from V and 0 bases from J, with 6 bases between. CDR3 sequence: CATRATNEKLFF. The CDR3 bases are TGTGCCACCCGAGCAACTAATGAAAAACTGTTTTTT.

The chain joins TRBV7-9 to TRBJ1-4; the match to TRBD1 covers 8 bases. CDR3 length equals 17 residues. The germline V gene encodes CDR1 SEHNR and CDR2 FQNEAQ (reference sequence). V dropped 1 base and J dropped 11; count of bases not matched to a gene: 15. The CDR3 DNA follows: TGTGCCAGCAGCTTAGACACAGGGGGTTGGGGCCCTTCGAAACTGTTTTTT. Its protein is CASSLDTGGWGPSKLFF.

This clone is a singleton in its sample. The same CDR3 arises from other DNA sequences in this sample as well. The chain joins TRBV11-2 to TRBJ2-3; D is unresolved. CDR3 size: 12 residues. Germline values: CDR1 SGHAT, CDR2 FQNNGV. Deletions cut 4 bases from V and 2 bases from J, with 4 bases between. The CDR3 DNA follows: TGTGCCAGCAGCTCCTACACAGATACGCAGTATTTT. This sequence encodes CASSSYTDTQYF.

The chain combines TRBV29-1 with TRBJ2-5, with TRBD2 matching over 15 bases. The V gene's germline CDR1 is SQVTM and CDR2 ANQGSEA. CDR3 size: 18 residues. With V trimmed by 6 bases and J by 2 bases, 13 bases remained unmatched. In DNA, the CDR3 is TGCAGCGTACCAAATGGGCCCGGACTAGCGGGGGGGCAAGAGACCCAGTACTTC. Encoded protein: CSVPNGPGLAGGQETQYF.

V is TRBV15 and J is TRBJ2-1; 9 nucleotides line up with TRBD2. Germline CDR1 is LNHNV and CDR2 is YYDKDF (reference sequence). Trimming removed 6 bases from V and 6 bases from J; junction bases left unmatched: 9. This CDR3 region has 15 residues. The CDR3 spells CATRIPGLASNEQFF. CDR3 coding DNA: TGTGCCACCAGGATACCGGGACTAGCAAGCAATGAGCAGTTCTTC.

The chain uses TRBV4-1 and TRBJ1-1, with D uncertain. This CDR3 is built from 15 residues. V lost 0 bases, J lost 6 bases, and 14 bases lay in between. Germline CDR1 is MGHRA and CDR2 is YSYEKL. Here the CDR3 DNA reads TGCGCCAGCAGCCAAGAATTTACGGGGTACCCTGAAGCTTTCTTT. Protein product: CASSQEFTGYPEAFF.

In this sample, this clone turned up once. The genes are TRBV4-2 and TRBJ1-4; D is perhaps TRBD1 (6 bases). The CDR3 contains 17 residues. V dropped 2 bases and J dropped 0 bases, with 13 bases sitting between them. Germline lookup yields CDR1 LGHNA and CDR2 YNFKEQ. CDR3 bases: TGTGCCAGCAGCCAAATCGAACAGGGAGCAACTAATGAAAAACTGTTTTTT. Its protein product is CASSQIEQGATNEKLFF.

The CDR3 loop reads CASSVGGEGEKLFF. The CDR3 nucleotides read TGTGCCAGCAGCGTAGGGGGGGAAGGGGAAAAACTGTTTTTT. V and J are TRBV9 and TRBJ1-4; TRBD1 is a possible D gene (5 bases). Looked up from germline, CDR1 is SGDLS and CDR2 is YYNGEE. This CDR3 has 14 residues. V lost 0 bases and J 8 bases, leaving 11 bases between the germline ends.

In regard to this clone: In the same sample, other DNA sequences code for this CDR3. This chain uses TRBV2 with TRBJ2-6, with D possibly TRBD1 on 6 matching bases. Trimming took off 4 bases at V and 3 bases at J, with 16 bases between the two ends. This CDR3 is 17 amino acids long. Germline CDR1 reads SNHLY; CDR2 reads FYNNEI. This CDR3 is CASSGQGPRGGANVLTF. In nucleotides, the CDR3 is TGTGCCAGCAGTGGGCAGGGGCCACGAGGTGGGGCCAACGTCCTGACTTTC.

The V gene is TRBV28, the J gene TRBJ1-2; 8 positions match TRBD1. V dropped 4 bases and J dropped 1; count of bases not matched to a gene: 5. The CDR3 consists of 15 residues. Germline CDR1 reads MDHEN; CDR2 reads SYDVKM. In nucleotides, the CDR3 is TGTGCCAGCAGTTCCGCAGGGGGCGATAACTATGGCTACACCTTC. Translating gives CASSSAGGDNYGYTF.

This chain joins TRBV2 and TRBJ1-1; perhaps TRBD1 as D (5 bases). Germline assignment: CDR1 SNHLY and CDR2 FYNNEI. Trimming stripped 5 bases from V and 1 base from J, with 8 bases between. This CDR3 is 13 amino acids long. This chain's CDR3 is CASSRTPNTEAFF. CDR3 nucleotides: TGTGCCAGCAGTCGGACACCGAACACTGAAGCTTTCTTT.